What follows are 19 T cell receptor beta chains derived from one specimen sequenced in a study of blood T cell repertoires in COVID-19. Assay used: immunoSEQ multiplex PCR; TCRdb lists only in-frame clones, some missing. The profile shows just under 150,000 clones, about 87% of them singletons. What was sequenced was peripheral blood. These receptors were collected from a woman between 50 and 59 years old with acute or convalescent COVID-19.

V usage is TRBV24-1 and J usage is TRBJ2-1; TRBD2 is a possible D gene (8 bases). This CDR3 spans 16 amino acids. V lost 1 base and J 7 bases, leaving 16 bases between the germline ends. In germline, CDR1 is KGHDR, CDR2 SFDVKD. CDR3 bases: TGTGCCACCAGTGATTTCGGGAGGGGGCTAAGGAATGAGCAGTTCTTC. This encodes CATSDFGRGLRNEQFF.

The rearrangement links TRBV5-4 to TRBJ1-1, with D possibly TRBD1 on 5 matching bases. CDR3 size: 14 residues. Germline V gene sequence: CDR1 SGHNT, CDR2 YYREEE (reference sequence). V lost 1 base and J lost 2, with 9 bases in between. CDR3: CASSLPQGNTEAFF. In nucleotides, the CDR3 is TGTGCCAGCAGCTTGCCCCAGGGAAACACTGAAGCTTTCTTT.

This chain connects TRBV20-1 to TRBJ1-2; tentative D call: TRBD1 (5 bases). Germline CDR1 reads DFQATT; CDR2 reads SNEGSKA (reference sequence). The CDR3 contains 14 residues. V lost 3 bases and J 7 bases, leaving 18 bases between the germline ends. CDR3 in DNA: TGCAGTGCTAGTATCGGGGGGAGTGGGGGTGGCTACACCTTC. This sequence encodes CSASIGGSGGGYTF.

The chain couples TRBV20-1 to TRBJ1-4; the D gene is possibly TRBD1 (6 bases). The CDR3 covers 14 residues. CDR1 is DFQATT, CDR2 SNEGSKA, per germline (reference sequence). Trimming pared 3 bases from V and 10 bases from J, leaving 18 bases between. The CDR3, as DNA: TGCAGTGCTAGTCTGAGTTTGGGGGCAGGAAAACTGTTTTTT. Its protein is CSASLSLGAGKLFF.

V and J are TRBV29-1 and TRBJ1-2; the D is unclear. V lost 4 bases to trimming and J lost 4 bases, with 10 bases between them. The CDR3 loop spans 12 amino acids. Germline CDR1 SQVTM, CDR2 ANQGSEA. CDR3 loop: CSVGGRSYGYTF. The CDR3 coding sequence is TGCAGCGTTGGAGGGCGCAGCTATGGCTACACCTTC. Variable domain in full (rest from reference TRBV29-1 and TRBJ1-2): SAVISQKPSRDICQRGTSLTIQCQVDSQVTMMFWYRQQPGQSLTLIATANQGSEATYESGFVIDKFPISRPNLTFSTLTVSNMSPEDSSIYLCSVGGRSYGYTFGSGTRLTVV.

The rearrangement links TRBV7-2 to TRBJ2-3; possibly TRBD2 for D (6 bases). CDR1 is SGHTA and CDR2 is FQGNSA in the germline V gene. The CDR3 runs 15 residues. The V end lost 6 bases, the J end lost 0 bases, and 13 bases lay between the germline ends. CDR3 DNA sequence: TGTGCCAGCAGATATAGCGGTTTTAGCACAGATACGCAGTATTTT. Its translation: CASRYSGFSTDTQYF.

This chain links TRBV19 with TRBJ1-2, with TRBD1 matching over 7 bases. This CDR3 comprises 13 residues. CDR1 is LNHDA and CDR2 is SQIVND in the germline V gene (reference sequence). Trimming took 5 bases from V and 7 from J; bases not matched to a gene: 7. The CDR3 protein is CASSVTGVSGYTF. CDR3 sequence (DNA): TGTGCCAGTAGTGTTACAGGGGTGTCTGGCTACACCTTC.

This clone was observed a few times. V gene TRBV4-2 combines with J gene TRBJ1-2; 7 bases are shared with TRBD1. Germline V gene lookup returns CDR1 LGHNA and CDR2 YNFKEQ. Trimming cost V 3 bases and J 2 bases; bases outside gene matches: 6. There are 15 residues in the CDR3. The CDR3 nucleotides are TGTGCCAGCAGCCATACGTCGGGACAGAACTATGGCTACACCTTC. Protein: CASSHTSGQNYGYTF.

This chain links TRBV6-5 with TRBJ1-2; 9 bases map to TRBD1. V was pared by 6 bases and J by 4 bases, with 6 bases of the junction left unmatched. Germline V CDR1 and CDR2: MNHEY, SVGAGI. The CDR3 has 14 residues. The CDR3, as DNA: TGTGCCAGCAGGGGCCTGGGACAGGGCTATGGCTACACCTTC. This translates into CASRGLGQGYGYTF.

The rearrangement links TRBV5-1 to TRBJ2-5; 13 bases are shared with TRBD2. The CDR3 is made up of 17 amino acids. The germline gives CDR1 SGHRS, CDR2 YFSETQ. With V trimmed by 0 bases and J by 6 bases, 8 bases remained unmatched. This chain's CDR3 is CASSLAGGLAGRKTQYF. The CDR3 region has the DNA TGCGCCAGCAGCTTGGCCGGGGGACTAGCGGGAAGGAAGACCCAGTACTTC.

The rearrangement links TRBV24-1 to TRBJ2-2, with 9 bases lining up with TRBD2. CDR1 KGHDR and CDR2 SFDVKD come from the germline V gene. With V trimmed by 0 bases and J by 4 bases, 5 bases remained unmatched. This CDR3 spans 17 amino acids. The CDR3 coding sequence is TGTGCCACCAGTGATTTGTCGAGGCGGGGGGGCACCGGGGAGCTGTTTTTT. It yields the protein CATSDLSRRGGTGELFF.

The chain combines TRBV7-3 with TRBJ1-2; 7 bases align to TRBD1. This CDR3 comprises 15 residues. In germline, CDR1 is SGHTA, CDR2 FQGTGA. Germline trimming cut 5 bases from V and 6 bases from J; bases unmatched to any gene: 12. Here the CDR3 DNA reads TGTGCCAGCAGCCAAAGCGGGCAGGGGGAGAATGGCTACACCTTC. It translates to CASSQSGQGENGYTF.

The chain joins TRBV5-1 to TRBJ2-2, with unresolved D. The germline gives CDR1 SGHRS, CDR2 YFSETQ. The CDR3 loop spans 13 amino acids. Trimming pared 4 bases from V and 2 bases from J, leaving 6 bases between. The CDR3, as DNA: TGCGCCAGCAGCACATTTAACACCGGGGAGCTGTTTTTT. This encodes CASSTFNTGELFF. The whole variable domain, filled in from reference TRBV5-1 and TRBJ2-2, reads KAGVTQTPRYLIKTRGQQVTLSCSPISGHRSVSWYQQTPGQGLQFLFEYFSETQRNKGNFPGRFSGRQFSNSRSEMNVSTLELGDSALYLCASSTFNTGELFFGEGSRLTVL.

The chain recombines TRBV7-3 with TRBJ2-2, with 9 nucleotides matching TRBD2. This CDR3 is built from 19 residues. Looked up from germline, CDR1 is SGHTA and CDR2 is FQGTGA. Trimming took 1 base from V and 5 from J; bases not matched to a gene: 14. The chain's CDR3 is CASSLNTRDLAGFTGELFF. The DNA of the CDR3 is TGTGCCAGCAGCTTAAACACCAGGGACCTAGCGGGATTTACCGGGGAGCTGTTTTTT.

The gene calls are TRBV7-2 and TRBJ2-2; D ambiguous. The CDR3 is 14 amino acids. CDR1 and CDR2 from the germline V gene are SGHTA and FQGNSA. V was trimmed by 1 base and J by 5 bases, leaving 8 bases between them. This chain's CDR3 is CASSLDSSTGELFF. CDR3 sequence (DNA): TGTGCCAGCAGCTTAGACTCTTCAACCGGGGAGCTGTTTTTT. The full variable domain, with the rest looked up from reference TRBV7-2 and TRBJ2-2, is GAGVSQSPSNKVTEKGKDVELRCDPISGHTALYWYRQSLGQGLEFLIYFQGNSAPDKSGLPSDRFSAERTGGSVSTLTIQRTQQEDSAVYLCASSLDSSTGELFFGEGSRLTVL.

The rearrangement joins TRBV9 to TRBJ2-7; TRBD2 matches 11 bases. CDR1 is SGDLS, CDR2 YYNGEE, per germline. This CDR3 region has 17 residues. The trim removed 3 bases at V and 2 bases at J, leaving 10 bases unmatched. CDR3 loop: CASSDDQTSGNPYEQYF. In DNA, the CDR3 is TGTGCCAGCAGCGACGACCAGACTAGCGGGAACCCCTACGAGCAGTACTTC. The variable domain in full, completed from reference TRBV9 and TRBJ2-7, reads DSGVTQTPKHLITATGQRVTLRCSPRSGDLSVYWYQQSLDQGLQFLIQYYNGEERAKGNILERFSAQQFPDLHSELNLSSLELGDSALYFCASSDDQTSGNPYEQYFGPGTRLTVT.

This clone was observed many times. The rearrangement links TRBV15 to TRBJ1-2, with TRBD1 matching 10 bases. The junction had 10 bases not matched to a gene; V was cut back by 0 bases and J by 6 bases. CDR3 length: 17 amino acids. Germline loops: CDR1 LNHNV, CDR2 YYDKDF (reference sequence). CDR3 nucleotides: TGTGCCACCAGCAGAGAGACAGGGGGCCTCGTTGCGCATGGCTACACCTTC. Encoded protein: CATSRETGGLVAHGYTF.

This clone was picked up one time. This chain uses TRBV5-1 with TRBJ1-3; a weak D match, TRBD1 (5 bases). The germline V gene has CDR1 SGHRS and CDR2 YFSETQ. The CDR3 is 14 amino acids. Trimming shortened V by 4 bases and J by 4 bases, and 12 bases separated the two germline ends. In DNA, the CDR3 is TGCGCCAGCAGCGAAGGGGCGCCGGGAAACACCATATATTTT. Protein: CASSEGAPGNTIYF.

This chain connects TRBV19 to TRBJ2-1; 11 bases are shared with TRBD2. The V and J ends lost 6 bases and 0 bases, in that order; junction bases with no gene match: 13. The germline V gene encodes CDR1 LNHDA and CDR2 SQIVND (reference sequence). This CDR3 has 19 amino acids. CDR3 sequence reads: CASSSGLLAGEFSYNEQFF. In nucleotides, the CDR3 is TGTGCCAGTAGCAGTGGGTTACTAGCGGGGGAATTCTCCTACAATGAGCAGTTCTTC.